One and the same sample provided the 13 T cell receptor beta chains below, sequenced in a study of response to subunit inactivated influenza vaccine. TCRdb fed the RT-PCR reads into MiXCR, producing one record per CDR3 protein. The sample has hundreds of thousands of distinct CDR3 sequences; around 20% are singletons. The sample consisted of PBMCs from blood, taken roughly 5 days after vaccination. The source of these receptors is a man aged 45-65 years who received an inactivated influenza vaccine.

This clonotype came up many times. The chain couples TRBV4-3 to TRBJ2-1; no firm D call. Germline V gene lookup returns CDR1 LGHNA and CDR2 YSLEER. The ends were cut back, 1 base at V and 3 bases at J, with 7 bases in the middle. This CDR3 has 14 amino acids. The CDR3 protein is CASSQVQFYNEQFF. The CDR3 nucleotides read TGCGCCAGCAGCCAAGTGCAGTTCTACAATGAGCAGTTCTTC.

A word on this clonotype: The junction shows a germline mismatch at one end, possibly a read error. The V and J genes are TRBV7-9 and TRBJ2-2, with a possible D match to TRBD2 (5 bases). The germline V gene encodes CDR1 SEHNR and CDR2 FQNEAQ (reference sequence). The CDR3 runs to 17 residues. This chain's CDR3 is CASNFLGSLKNTGELLF. The DNA for the CDR3 is TGTGCCAGCAACTTTTTGGGATCCCTTAAGAACACCGGGGAGCTGCTTTTT.

The chain joins TRBV3-1 to TRBJ2-4; possibly TRBD2 for D (6 bases). With 5 bases removed from V and 0 bases from J, the gap between germline ends came to 14 bases. Germline values: CDR1 LGHDT, CDR2 YNNKEL (reference sequence). The CDR3 is 16 amino acids. The CDR3 DNA reads TGTGCCAGCAGCTCCTCGACAGCGGGAGCCAAAAACATTCAGTACTTC. Protein product: CASSSSTAGAKNIQYF.

This clonotype was counted a few times. The CDR3 DNA sequence: TGTGCCAGCAGTCCGGGGGACAGGGACATCTATGGCTACACCTTC. It translates to CASSPGDRDIYGYTF. This rearrangement joins TRBV12-3 or TRBV12-4 to TRBJ1-2; 9 positions match TRBD1. V lost 5 bases and J lost 4; bases outside the gene matches: 8. This CDR3 is 15 amino acids long.

This clonotype was counted a few times. The chain is built from TRBV28 and TRBJ1-3, with no clear D. CDR1 is MDHEN and CDR2 is SYDVKM in the germline V gene. This CDR3 contains 15 residues. Trimming shortened V by 3 bases and J by 2 bases, and 11 bases separated the two germline ends. In DNA, the CDR3 is TGTGCCAGCAGTTTGGGCAGACGGACTGGAAACACCATATATTTT. It yields the protein CASSLGRRTGNTIYF.

This clonotype came up once. At one end, the junction sequence differs from germline, possibly due to a read error. The gene calls are TRBV9 and TRBJ2-7, with unresolved D. Germline V gene sequence: CDR1 SGDLS, CDR2 YYNGEE. The CDR3 contains 14 residues. CDR3 DNA: TGTGTCAGCAGCGTCACCGACACGAACTACGAGCAGTACTTC. Amino acid sequence: CVSSVTDTNYEQYF.

This clonotype was counted only a few times. V gene TRBV5-5 combines with J gene TRBJ2-2; D call uncertain. Germline CDR1 and CDR2: SGHKS and YYEKEE (reference sequence). CDR3 length equals 12 residues. The germline V and J ends were trimmed by 4 bases and 7 bases, with 8 bases remaining between them. CDR3 coding DNA: TGTGCCAGCAGCCCGAATGTCGGGGAGCTGTTTTTT. It encodes CASSPNVGELFF. The full variable domain, completed using reference TRBV5-5 and TRBJ2-2, is DAGVTQSPTHLIKTRGQQVTLRCSPISGHKSVSWYQQVLGQGPQFIFQYYEKEERGRGNFPDRFSARQFPNYSSELNVNALLLGDSALYLCASSPNVGELFFGEGSRLTVL.

This chain connects TRBV5-5 to TRBJ2-5; 8 bases fit TRBD2. The V gene end was trimmed by 2 bases and the J gene end by 2 bases; junction bases not matched to a gene: 5. The germline V gene encodes CDR1 SGHKS and CDR2 YYEKEE (reference sequence). The CDR3 totals 15 residues. CDR3 in amino acids: CASSFTGTRQETQYF. The CDR3 DNA sequence: TGTGCCAGCAGCTTCACCGGGACTAGACAAGAGACCCAGTACTTC.

The table lists this clonotype with a few counts. The V gene is TRBV10-2, the J gene TRBJ2-5; 7 positions agree with TRBD2. Per germline, CDR1 WSHSY and CDR2 SAAADI. Germline trimming cut 7 bases from V and 0 bases from J; bases unmatched to any gene: 5. This CDR3 comprises 14 residues. The CDR3 loop is CASKVGGDQETQYF. The CDR3 DNA follows: TGCGCCAGCAAGGTGGGGGGGGACCAAGAGACCCAGTACTTC.

CDR3 sequence: CASSVGTGVGNEQFF. The CDR3 DNA follows: TGTGCCAGCAGCGTAGGGACGGGAGTGGGCAATGAGCAGTTCTTC. V usage is TRBV9 and J usage is TRBJ2-1; TRBD2 is a possible D gene (6 bases). The CDR3 is 15 amino acids. Germline lookup yields CDR1 SGDLS and CDR2 YYNGEE. V shed 0 bases and J shed 6 bases, with 13 bases lying between them.

The chain couples TRBV28 to TRBJ2-7; no definite D call. The V gene's germline CDR1 is MDHEN and CDR2 SYDVKM. This CDR3 has 14 residues. Trimming took off 0 bases at V and 3 bases at J, with 9 bases between the two ends. The CDR3 region is CASSLWGYGYEQYF. The CDR3 bases are TGTGCCAGCAGTTTATGGGGGTACGGCTACGAGCAGTACTTC.

The chain employs TRBV10-3 and TRBJ1-1; unclear D gene. Trimming removed 4 bases from V and 5 bases from J, with 17 bases in between. Germline CDR1 is ENHRY and CDR2 is SYGVKD. The CDR3 is made up of 15 amino acids. CDR3 bases: TGTGCCATCAGTGGATTGGACGACCCGGGGACTGAAGCTTTCTTT. This gives the protein CAISGLDDPGTEAFF.

The rearrangement links TRBV5-1 to TRBJ1-5; D is possibly TRBD1 (5 bases). Germline V CDR1 and CDR2: SGHRS, YFSETQ. CDR3 size: 17 residues. V was pared by 0 bases and J by 2 bases, with 15 bases between. The CDR3 DNA follows: TGCGCCAGCAGCTTGGACGTAGGGGTGGCCGGCAATCAGCCCCAGCATTTT. It codes for CASSLDVGVAGNQPQHF.